This T cell receptor (beta chain) came from a study of OX40 agonist ivuxolimab in advanced cancers. The repertoire was sequenced with immunoSEQ multiplex PCR; TCRdb's copy has only in-frame clones and lacks some. The data show 130,000 or so clones, more than 85% seen once. In germline, CDR1 is SGHNT, CDR2 YYREEE (reference sequence). The CDR3 contains 12 residues. The specimen comprised CD4+ or CD8+ T cells sorted from blood, sampled in a trial of the OX40 agonist ivuxolimab. The chain carries TRBV5-4 and TRBJ2-5, with TRBD1 identical over 7 bases. The J call may be faulty, since TRBJ2-7 better matches the DNA end. The source is an adult with an advanced solid tumor such as melanoma, head and neck, liver or kidney cancer. The CDR3 DNA is TGTGCCAGCAGCCAGGGGGCCTACGAGCAGTACTTC. Protein product: CASSQGAYEQYF.